The 14 T cell receptor beta chains below come from one sample, sequenced in a study of STAT5B mutations in CD4+ large granular lymphocyte leukemia. Clones were read by immunoSEQ multiplex PCR, and TCRdb kept only the in-frame ones, dropping some. The sample lists several thousand clones, about 74% seen once, with roughly 66% in the top ten. Sequencing was carried out using PBMCs. The receptor set was obtained from a woman aged 55 to 70 with CD4+ T-cell large granular lymphocyte leukemia.

V is TRBV2 and J is TRBJ2-2; 8 bases map to TRBD1. CDR1 and CDR2 (germline): SNHLY, FYNNEI. V trimming: 7 bases; J trimming: 6 bases; junction bases outside the gene matches: 7. This CDR3 region has 14 residues. The CDR3 region has the DNA TGTGCCAGCACCTACCGACAGGGGTCCGGGGAGCTGTTTTTT. Amino acids: CASTYRQGSGELFF.

The J gene is TRBJ2-5, the V gene TRBV30; D is possibly TRBD2 (6 bases). V shed 0 bases and J shed 4 bases, with 12 bases lying between them. Germline loops: CDR1 GTSNPN, CDR2 SVGIG (reference sequence). This CDR3 comprises 14 residues. CDR3 sequence reads: CAWSVRRGSETQYF. As DNA, the CDR3 is TGTGCCTGGAGTGTACGGAGGGGATCAGAGACCCAGTACTTC.

The chain has TRBV28 and TRBJ2-1; D call uncertain. The CDR3 covers 12 residues. Per germline, CDR1 MDHEN and CDR2 SYDVKM. Trimming took 2 bases from V and 3 from J, leaving 2 bases between them. Written as DNA, the CDR3 is TGTGCCAGCAGTTTAAACTACAATGAGCAGTTCTTC. Translation gives CASSLNYNEQFF.

In DNA, the CDR3 is TGTGCCAGCAGCGCCGGGAGACCCTATAATTCACCCCTCCACTTT. It yields the protein CASSAGRPYNSPLHF. The chain is built from TRBV14 and TRBJ1-6; D not certain. Germline values: CDR1 SGHDN, CDR2 FVKESK. The CDR3 contains 15 residues. V lost 5 bases to trimming and J lost 2 bases, with 10 bases between them.

The genes are TRBV6-1 and TRBJ1-1; 8 bases map to TRBD1. This CDR3 contains 13 residues. With 6 bases clipped from V and 3 bases from J, the junction kept 3 bases outside the gene matches. Per germline, CDR1 MNHNS and CDR2 SASEGT. The CDR3 nucleotides read TGTGCCAGCAGATCGGACAGGGACACTGAAGCTTTCTTT. Translating it yields CASRSDRDTEAFF.

The V call is TRBV6-5, the J call TRBJ1-2; 7 bases are a match to TRBD1. V shed 3 bases and J 8 bases; nucleotides not matched to a gene: 9. Germline V CDR1 and CDR2: MNHEY, SVGAGI. The CDR3 runs to 14 residues. As DNA, the CDR3 is TGTGCCAGCAGTTATGAACGGACAGGACCGGGCTACACCTTC. Its translation is CASSYERTGPGYTF.

The V gene is TRBV10-1, the J gene TRBJ2-7, with 8 bases that match TRBD1. After removal of 2 bases from V and 5 bases from J, the junction contained 8 bases not matched to a gene. The CDR3 extends over 15 amino acids. Germline CDR1 is WNHNN and CDR2 is SYGVQD (reference sequence). The CDR3 sequence is CASSELNRGINEQYF. CDR3 nucleotides: TGCGCCAGCAGTGAGCTAAACAGGGGGATCAACGAGCAGTACTTC.

A single count supports this clone. The V and J genes are TRBV28 and TRBJ2-2, with 8 bases lining up with TRBD1. The V segment lost 5 bases and the J segment 5 bases; nucleotides outside the gene matches: 10. Germline V CDR1 and CDR2: MDHEN, SYDVKM. This CDR3 has 16 amino acids. The CDR3 here is CASSVYSGTGTGELFF. The CDR3 DNA follows: TGTGCCAGCAGTGTCTATTCCGGGACAGGAACCGGGGAGCTGTTTTTT.

The chain joins TRBV5-1 to TRBJ2-5, with TRBD2 identical over 11 bases. The junction had 15 bases not matched to a gene; V was cut back by 9 bases and J by 5 bases. The CDR3 loop spans 16 amino acids. Germline V gives CDR1 SGHRS, CDR2 YFSETQ. The CDR3 loop reads CATRVSSGRTWETQYF. The CDR3 nucleotides read TGCGCCACCCGAGTTTCTAGCGGGAGGACTTGGGAGACCCAGTACTTC.

V is TRBV5-1 and J is TRBJ2-2; 7 nucleotides line up with TRBD1. Per the germline V gene, CDR1 is SGHRS and CDR2 is YFSETQ. V shed 4 bases, J shed 0 bases, and the junction held 6 bases outside the gene matches. The CDR3 runs to 16 residues. The chain's CDR3 is CASSGRDRSNTGELFF. The CDR3 region has the DNA TGCGCCAGCAGCGGCCGGGACAGATCGAACACCGGGGAGCTGTTTTTT.

The chain has TRBV10-2 and TRBJ1-2, with D perhaps TRBD1 (5 bases). The V and J ends lost 2 bases and 8 bases respectively, with 9 bases between them. The CDR3 runs to 12 residues. Per germline, CDR1 WSHSY and CDR2 SAAADI. The CDR3 protein is CASSEDSLGYTF. The CDR3 nucleotides are TGCGCCAGCAGTGAGGACAGTCTGGGCTACACCTTC.

This clone was detected a few times. The chain couples TRBV7-9 to TRBJ1-2; 8 bases fit TRBD1. CDR1 is SEHNR and CDR2 is FQNEAQ in the germline V gene (reference sequence). Trimming took 8 bases from V and 2 from J; bases not matched to a gene: 13. The CDR3 is 16 amino acids. This chain's CDR3 is CASAGGFRTGNYGYTF. CDR3 in DNA: TGTGCCAGCGCCGGCGGTTTTAGGACAGGGAACTATGGCTACACCTTC.

The CDR3 sequence: CAWSESGGTEAFF. The CDR3 nucleotides are TGTGCCTGGAGTGAGTCTGGGGGCACTGAAGCTTTCTTT. The rearrangement joins TRBV30 to TRBJ1-1; a possible D gene is TRBD1 (5 bases). The V gene's germline CDR1 is GTSNPN and CDR2 SVGIG (reference sequence). The CDR3 extends over 13 amino acids. The ends were cut back, 1 base at V and 4 bases at J, with 10 bases in the middle. Using reference TRBV30 and TRBJ1-1 for the parts outside the CDR3, the full variable domain is SQTIHQWPATLVQPVGSPLSLECTVEGTSNPNLYWYRQAAGRGLQLLFYSVGIGQISSEVPQNLSASRPQDRQFILSSKKLLLSDSGFYLCAWSESGGTEAFFGQGTRLTVV.

The chain employs TRBV7-2 and TRBJ2-3; 12 bases align to TRBD2. J lost 4 bases, V lost 1 base, and 12 bases had no gene match. CDR1 is SGHTA and CDR2 is FQGNSA in the germline V gene. This CDR3 has 19 residues. The chain's CDR3 is CASSLEASGGGGAADTQYF. CDR3 nucleotide sequence: TGTGCCAGCAGCTTAGAGGCTAGCGGGGGGGGAGGCGCGGCAGATACGCAGTATTTT.